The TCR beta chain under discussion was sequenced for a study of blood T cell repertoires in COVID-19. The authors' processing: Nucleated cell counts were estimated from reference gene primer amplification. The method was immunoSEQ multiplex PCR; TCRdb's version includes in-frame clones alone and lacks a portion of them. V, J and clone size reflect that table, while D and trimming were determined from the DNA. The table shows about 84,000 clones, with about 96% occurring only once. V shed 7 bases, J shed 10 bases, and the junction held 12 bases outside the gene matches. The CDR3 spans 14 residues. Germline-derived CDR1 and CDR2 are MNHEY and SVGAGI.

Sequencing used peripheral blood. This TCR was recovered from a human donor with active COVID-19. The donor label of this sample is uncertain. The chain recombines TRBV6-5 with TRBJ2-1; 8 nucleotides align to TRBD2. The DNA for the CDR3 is TGTGCCAGCAACCCGGGGAGCGGGGGCGTGGAGCAGTTCTTC. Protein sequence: CASNPGSGGVEQFF.